This entry lists 28 T cell receptor beta chains sequenced from one sample in a study of CD8+CD57+ T cells in acquired aplastic anemia. It was genomic DNA that served as the template for profiling TCR beta VDJ and CDR3. TCRdb re-called the reads through MiXCR, storing one row per CDR3 protein. The repertoire holds around 500,000 distinct CDR3 sequences, with around 33% as singletons. Patients chosen for sequencing had CD8+CD57+ cells that had expanded, as shown by flow cytometry. Sequencing was carried out using sorted CD4+, CD8+, or CD8+CD57+ T cells (not recorded which) from PBMCs. The receptors shown here come from a human donor with aplastic anemia.

The J gene is TRBJ2-1, the V gene TRBV5-5; no definite D call. The germline CDR1 and CDR2 sequences are SGHKS and YYEKEE (reference sequence). The CDR3 runs 13 residues. Trimming removed 7 bases from V and 6 bases from J, with 14 bases in between. CDR3 sequence reads: CASSPYQPNEQFF. CDR3 DNA: TGTGCCAGCTCACCCTACCAGCCCAATGAGCAGTTCTTC. The entire variable domain, with the rest obtained from reference TRBV5-5 and TRBJ2-1, is as follows: DAGVTQSPTHLIKTRGQQVTLRCSPISGHKSVSWYQQVLGQGPQFIFQYYEKEERGRGNFPDRFSARQFPNYSSELNVNALLLGDSALYLCASSPYQPNEQFFGPGTRLTVL.

J is TRBJ2-3 and V is TRBV6-5, with D perhaps TRBD2 (6 bases). Germline V gene sequence: CDR1 MNHEY, CDR2 SVGAGI. This CDR3 has 15 residues. Trimming removed 0 bases at V and 3 bases at J, with 10 bases between. The CDR3 protein is CASSYSGAGTDTQYF. CDR3 nucleotides: TGTGCCAGCAGTTACTCTGGGGCGGGGACAGATACGCAGTATTTT.

The chain carries TRBV19 and TRBJ2-7; perhaps TRBD2 as D (7 bases). The length of the CDR3 is 14 residues. The germline V gene encodes CDR1 LNHDA and CDR2 SQIVND (reference sequence). V lost 8 bases and J 7 bases, leaving 21 bases between the germline ends. CDR3 bases: TGTGCCAGTTGGGGGGCTAGCGGATCTTGGGAGCAGTACTTC. Translation gives CASWGASGSWEQYF.

The sample holds many counts of this clonotype. The genes are TRBV12-3 or TRBV12-4 and TRBJ2-7; 10 positions match TRBD1. The CDR3 has 13 amino acids. The J segment lost 5 bases and the V segment lost 7 bases, leaving 5 bases of the junction unmatched. The CDR3 region is CASTGDRGHEQYF. In nucleotides, the CDR3 is TGTGCCAGCACCGGGGACAGGGGCCACGAGCAGTACTTC.

This clonotype was recorded many times. The gene calls are TRBV15 and TRBJ2-1, with 8 bases matching TRBD2. Germline loops: CDR1 LNHNV, CDR2 YYDKDF (reference sequence). The CDR3 length is 15 residues. The J segment lost 8 bases and the V segment lost 7 bases, leaving 13 bases of the junction unmatched. The CDR3 sequence: CATKELAAPLYEQFF. The DNA for the CDR3 is TGTGCCACCAAGGAACTAGCGGCCCCCTTATATGAGCAGTTCTTC.

Many counts were recorded for this clonotype. The genes are TRBV5-1 and TRBJ1-6, with unresolved D. Germline CDR1 SGHRS, CDR2 YFSETQ. The CDR3 loop spans 15 amino acids. V was pared by 0 bases and J by 6 bases, with 10 bases between. The CDR3: CASSLDGRSNSPLHF. The CDR3 DNA sequence: TGCGCCAGCAGCTTGGACGGACGAAGTAATTCACCCCTCCACTTT.

This clonotype turned up a few times. This chain connects TRBV2 to TRBJ1-5; 7 nucleotides agree with TRBD1. J gave up 5 bases and V 7 bases, and 11 bases lay outside the gene matches. Germline V gives CDR1 SNHLY, CDR2 FYNNEI. The CDR3 spans 15 residues. The CDR3 here is CASIQTGTAYQPQHF. The CDR3 coding sequence is TGTGCCAGCATACAAACCGGGACAGCTTATCAGCCCCAGCATTTT.

V is TRBV9 and J is TRBJ2-3, with D unresolved. This CDR3 region has 13 residues. Germline CDR1 reads SGDLS; CDR2 reads YYNGEE. Trimming left V 5 bases short and J 10 bases short, with 17 bases between. CDR3 sequence reads: CASSEVGAYAQYF. The CDR3 DNA reads TGTGCCAGCAGTGAGGTGGGCGCATATGCGCAGTATTTT.

The gene calls are TRBV4-2 and TRBJ1-2; 8 bases agree with TRBD1. CDR3 length: 15 amino acids. Per the germline V gene, CDR1 is LGHNA and CDR2 is YNFKEQ. V lost 1 base, J lost 1 base, and 2 bases stayed unmatched. CDR3: CASSQVDRGNYGYTF. Written as DNA, the CDR3 is TGTGCCAGCAGCCAAGTTGACAGGGGTAACTATGGCTACACCTTC.

There are many counts of this clonotype. This rearrangement joins TRBV7-9 to TRBJ1-1; D remains unclear. Trimming shortened V by 8 bases and J by 3 bases, and 13 bases separated the two germline ends. CDR3 size: 13 residues. CDR1 SEHNR and CDR2 FQNEAQ come from the germline V gene (reference sequence). The CDR3 DNA is TGTGCCAGCGCCCCACACGGGGACACTGAAGCTTTCTTT. As protein: CASAPHGDTEAFF.

This clonotype was counted a few times. This sequence joins TRBV5-5 and TRBJ1-3, with D possibly TRBD1 on 5 matching bases. Germline CDR1 SGHKS, CDR2 YYEKEE (reference sequence). The CDR3 is made up of 14 amino acids. Trimming left V 2 bases short and J 4 bases short, with 10 bases between. The CDR3 region has the DNA TGTGCCAGCAGCTTTCCAGGGATCGGAAACACCATATATTTT. Translated, it gives CASSFPGIGNTIYF.

This clonotype was seen ten or more times. This chain joins TRBV10-3 and TRBJ2-3, with 10 nucleotides matching TRBD2. Trimming removed 6 bases from V and 2 bases from J; junction bases left unmatched: 14. The CDR3 length is 18 residues. Per germline, CDR1 ENHRY and CDR2 SYGVKD. The CDR3 DNA reads as TGTGCCATCAGCGCCACTCCCATAGCGGGGGGTACCACAGATACGCAGTATTTT. Translation: CAISATPIAGGTTDTQYF.

This clonotype was seen repeatedly, ten times or more. This sequence joins TRBV9 and TRBJ1-2; TRBD1 agrees at 9 bases. CDR3 length: 15 amino acids. Trimming removed 3 bases from V and 7 bases from J; junction bases left unmatched: 10. Germline loops: CDR1 SGDLS, CDR2 YYNGEE. DNA of the CDR3: TGTGCCAGCAGCGGATACCGGGACAGGGTGGGTGGCTACACCTTC. Translating it yields CASSGYRDRVGGYTF. Full variable domain (remainder filled in from reference TRBV9 and TRBJ1-2): DSGVTQTPKHLITATGQRVTLRCSPRSGDLSVYWYQQSLDQGLQFLIQYYNGEERAKGNILERFSAQQFPDLHSELNLSSLELGDSALYFCASSGYRDRVGGYTFGSGTRLTVV.

The V call is TRBV2, the J call TRBJ2-7, with a weak D call TRBD1 (7 bases). CDR1 and CDR2 from the germline V gene are SNHLY and FYNNEI. The CDR3 is 13 amino acids. V lost 3 bases to trimming and J lost 4 bases, with 10 bases between them. The CDR3 loop is CASSEGGQYEQYF. CDR3 in DNA: TGTGCCAGCAGTGAGGGGGGACAGTACGAGCAGTACTTC. Full variable domain (missing parts from reference TRBV2 and TRBJ2-7): EPEVTQTPSHQVTQMGQEVILRCVPISNHLYFYWYRQILGQKVEFLVSFYNNEISEKSEIFDDQFSVERPDGSNFTLKIRSTKLEDSAMYFCASSEGGQYEQYFGPGTRLTVT.

The rearrangement links TRBV10-1 to TRBJ1-2; D not certain. Deletions cut 7 bases from V and 12 bases from J, with 24 bases between. The germline CDR1 and CDR2 sequences are WNHNN and SYGVQD (reference sequence). This CDR3 has 14 residues. CDR3 sequence (DNA): TGCGCCAGCAAAGAACCGACCTACGTCTCTGGAAACACCTTC. It encodes CASKEPTYVSGNTF.

V is TRBV2 and J is TRBJ2-1; weak D call: TRBD1 (6 bases). V lost 7 bases, J lost 0 bases, and 13 bases lay in between. Germline V gives CDR1 SNHLY, CDR2 FYNNEI. The CDR3 spans 15 residues. CDR3 in amino acids: CASNNKDSSYNEQFF. In DNA form, the CDR3 reads TGTGCCAGCAATAACAAGGACAGCTCCTACAATGAGCAGTTCTTC.

The chain uses TRBV7-8 and TRBJ1-5, with D unclear. The CDR3 has 15 amino acids. V lost 0 bases to trimming and J lost 9 bases, with 15 bases between them. Germline V CDR1 and CDR2: SGHVS, FQNEAQ. The CDR3 sequence: CASSLAGQAKGPQHF. CDR3 nucleotides: TGTGCCAGCAGCTTAGCTGGGCAGGCAAAAGGGCCCCAGCATTTT. The full variable domain, with the rest looked up from reference TRBV7-8 and TRBJ1-5, is GAGVSQSPRYKVAKRGQDVALRCDPISGHVSLFWYQQALGQGPEFLTYFQNEAQLDKSGLPSDRFFAERPEGSVSTLKIQRTQQEDSAVYLCASSLAGQAKGPQHFGDGTRLSIL.

The V gene is TRBV11-2, the J gene TRBJ2-5; D is unclear. Germline loops: CDR1 SGHAT, CDR2 FQNNGV. This CDR3 is built from 14 residues. Trimming removed 4 bases at V and 4 bases at J, with 13 bases between. Written as DNA, the CDR3 is TGTGCCAGCAGCTACTCCGGACGGCTAGAGACCCAGTACTTC. Its translation is CASSYSGRLETQYF.

This clonotype was counted only a few times. This sequence joins TRBV13 and TRBJ1-2, with a possible D match to TRBD1 (5 bases). Looked up from germline, CDR1 is PRHDT and CDR2 is FYEKMQ (reference sequence). V was cut by 5 bases and J by 6 bases, with 16 bases left in between. The CDR3 is made up of 14 amino acids. The CDR3 protein is CASSRTGAMDGYTF. Here the CDR3 DNA reads TGTGCCAGCAGCCGAACCGGGGCAATGGATGGCTACACCTTC.

This clonotype was seen at least ten times. The CDR3 DNA sequence: TGTGCCACCTCGAACAGAGGGGGCGCGAACGAGCAGTACTTC. This sequence encodes CATSNRGGANEQYF. The chain joins TRBV15 to TRBJ2-7, with 7 bases aligning to TRBD1. This CDR3 region has 14 residues. The V gene's germline CDR1 is LNHNV and CDR2 YYDKDF (reference sequence). The junction had 12 bases not matched to a gene; V was cut back by 8 bases and J by 5 bases.

This clonotype was found many times. The chain joins TRBV9 to TRBJ1-2; TRBD1 might be the D (5 bases). Germline lookup yields CDR1 SGDLS and CDR2 YYNGEE. CDR3 length equals 13 residues. Trimming took 2 bases from V and 6 from J, leaving 11 bases between them. CDR3 residues: CASSVSGRDGYTF. CDR3 bases: TGTGCCAGCAGCGTTAGTGGCAGGGATGGCTACACCTTC.

This chain joins TRBV11-1 and TRBJ2-1; TRBD1 is a possible D gene (6 bases). This CDR3 is built from 15 residues. The germline V and J ends were trimmed by 4 bases and 2 bases, with 12 bases remaining between them. CDR1 SGHAT and CDR2 FQDESV come from the germline V gene (reference sequence). CDR3 sequence: CASSSGQSTYNEQFF. The CDR3 DNA reads as TGTGCCAGCAGCTCAGGACAGTCTACCTACAATGAGCAGTTCTTC.

This clonotype was observed a handful of times. At one boundary the junction diverges from the germline segment, which might be a read error. The chain recombines TRBV7-2 with TRBJ2-7; 11 bases map to TRBD2. The CDR3 runs to 15 residues. Germline-derived CDR1 and CDR2 are SGHTA and FQGNSA. This CDR3 reads CAGSFRTSGSDEQYF. The CDR3 DNA is TGTGCCGGCAGCTTCCGGACTAGCGGGTCTGACGAGCAGTACTTC.

This clonotype was detected many times. CDR3 DNA: TGTGCCAGTGCAAAGACCGATTCCTACGAGCAGTACTTC. It codes for CASAKTDSYEQYF. V is TRBV7-8 and J is TRBJ2-7; D call uncertain. From germline, CDR1 is SGHVS and CDR2 FQNEAQ. This CDR3 spans 13 amino acids. Deletions cut 9 bases from V and 1 base from J, with 13 bases between.

On this clonotype itself: A read error is possible here, since a much larger clone lies one base away. The chain is built from TRBV7-9 and TRBJ1-2; D call uncertain. Trimming cost V 5 bases and J 3 bases, with 7 bases left between them. Germline CDR1 is SEHNR and CDR2 is FQNEAQ (reference sequence). The CDR3 consists of 12 residues. CDR3: CASSVRDYGYTF. CDR3 coding DNA: TGTGCCAGCAGCGTGAGGGACTATGGCTACACCTTC.

Regarding this clonotype: This may stem from a read error, because a much larger clone lies one nucleotide away. This chain connects TRBV24-1 to TRBJ2-6; D may be TRBD1 or TRBD2 (5 bases each). The V gene's germline CDR1 is KGHDR and CDR2 SFDVKD. There are 17 residues in the CDR3. V was clipped by 3 bases and J by 2 bases, with 13 bases between them. CDR3 residues: CATSDGGEGAGANVLTF. For the CDR3, the DNA is TGTGCCACCAGTGATGGGGGAGAGGGCGCTGGGGCCAACGTCCTGACTTTC.

V gene TRBV2 combines with J gene TRBJ1-2; the D is unclear. V shed 3 bases and J shed 7 bases, with 18 bases lying between them. Germline values: CDR1 SNHLY, CDR2 FYNNEI. This CDR3 has 15 residues. The CDR3 reads CASSDRRAALGGYTF. CDR3 bases: TGTGCCAGCAGTGACAGGAGGGCAGCTTTGGGTGGCTACACCTTC.

The gene calls are TRBV2 and TRBJ1-5; D remains unclear. Trimming shortened V by 6 bases and J by 7 bases, and 19 bases separated the two germline ends. Germline V gene data show CDR1 as SNHLY and CDR2 as FYNNEI. The CDR3 loop spans 15 amino acids. CDR3 in amino acids: CASSPSGSVNQPQHF. CDR3 sequence (DNA): TGTGCCAGCAGCCCCTCTGGTTCGGTTAACCAGCCCCAGCATTTT.